This T cell receptor beta chain was recorded in a study of blood T cell repertoires in COVID-19. About the research overall: PBMCs, B-cell-depleted T cells, or T cells provided the cDNA or gDNA that made up the material.

Only in-frame clones appear in the TCRdb table, and some are missing; sequencing was by immunoSEQ multiplex PCR. This sample has about 100,000 clones, with over 75% found just once. This clone was seen only a few times. This CDR3 region has 14 residues. V was shortened by 9 bases and J by 1 base, with 16 bases between the two germline ends. Per germline, CDR1 SNHLY and CDR2 FYNNEI. Sequenced material: peripheral blood. This sequence originates from a woman aged 25-40 years with acute or convalescent COVID-19. V gene TRBV2 combines with J gene TRBJ2-7; unclear D gene. Here the CDR3 reads CASPPNKRSYEQYF. In DNA form, the CDR3 reads TGTGCCAGTCCACCCAATAAGAGATCCTACGAGCAGTACTTC.